This TCR beta chain stems from a study of OX40 agonist ivuxolimab in advanced cancers. Study-wide background: Ivuxolimab, which patients received intravenously every 2 weeks, was dosed at 0.01 to 10 mg/kg. Participants could have had prior anti-PD-1, anti-PD-L1 or anti-CTLA-4 therapy, and approximately 40% had some. Whole-study findings and limits: CD8+ T cells averaged more expanded clones than CD4+.

Method: immunoSEQ multiplex PCR; TCRdb's copy keeps in-frame clones and lacks some. The sample lists about 52,000 clones, 85% to 90% seen once, with around 7% in the top ten. In the case of this clone: Antigen: not known.

Trimming cost V 1 base and J 8 bases, with 4 bases left between them. This CDR3 contains 12 residues. The germline V gene has CDR1 SGHRS and CDR2 YFSETQ. The TCR comes from an adult with an advanced solid tumor such as melanoma, head and neck, liver or kidney cancer. Specimen: CD4+ or CD8+ T cells sorted from blood, collected in a trial of the OX40 agonist ivuxolimab. V usage is TRBV5-1 and J usage is TRBJ1-6, with D unresolved. DNA of the CDR3: TGCGCCAGCAGCTTGAACGATTCACCCCTCCACTTT. Protein sequence: CASSLNDSPLHF.